The 10 T cell receptor beta chains given below trace back to one sample, sequenced in a study of blood T cell repertoires in COVID-19. Method: immunoSEQ multiplex PCR; TCRdb's copy keeps in-frame clones and lacks some. This sample has a few hundred thousand clones; 85% occur once, and the top ten carry about 1%. Source material: peripheral blood. These receptors were collected from a man aged 35 to 55 with acute or convalescent COVID-19.

The rearrangement joins TRBV19 to TRBJ1-1; TRBD1 aligns across 10 bases. This CDR3 has 16 amino acids. V was pared by 3 bases and J by 5 bases, with 9 bases of the junction left unmatched. CDR1 is LNHDA, CDR2 SQIVND, per germline (reference sequence). The CDR3 DNA follows: TGTGCCAGTAGTATGGGGACAGGGGTTGGTCGGACTGAAGCTTTCTTT. Translating it yields CASSMGTGVGRTEAFF.

V and J are TRBV6-5 and TRBJ1-1, with 7 bases that match TRBD1. CDR1 MNHEY and CDR2 SVGAGI come from the germline V gene. CDR3 length: 15 residues. V dropped 6 bases and J dropped 3; count of bases not matched to a gene: 10. In DNA, the CDR3 is TGTGCCAGCAGGGGCAGGGGGGCGGTGGACACTGAAGCTTTCTTT. Its translation: CASRGRGAVDTEAFF.

The rearrangement links TRBV7-9 to TRBJ1-6; 8 positions match TRBD1. The CDR3 is 14 residues long. The germline V gene encodes CDR1 SEHNR and CDR2 FQNEAQ (reference sequence). V gave up 8 bases and J gave up 7 bases; unmatched junction bases: 7. The CDR3 region has the DNA TGTGCCAGCCGACCGACAGGGGAAAATTCACCCCTCCACTTT. Translated, it gives CASRPTGENSPLHF.

V gene TRBV5-6 combines with J gene TRBJ2-5; D is perhaps TRBD1 (6 bases). Germline V lookup: CDR1 SGHDT, CDR2 YYEEEE. V was cut by 0 bases and J by 4 bases, with 10 bases left in between. The CDR3 has 14 amino acids. CDR3 residues: CASSLDRVLETQYF. In DNA, the CDR3 is TGTGCCAGCAGCTTGGACAGGGTTCTAGAGACCCAGTACTTC.

The rearrangement links TRBV7-8 to TRBJ1-5, with D tentatively TRBD1 (6 bases). Germline CDR1 is SGHVS and CDR2 is FQNEAQ. The CDR3 is 13 amino acids. V was shortened by 5 bases and J by 5 bases, with 10 bases between the two germline ends. Written as DNA, the CDR3 is TGTGCCAGCAGCCAGCAGGGGTATCAGCCCCAGCATTTT. It translates to CASSQQGYQPQHF.

The rearrangement links TRBV30 to TRBJ1-2, with a weak D call TRBD1 (6 bases). The CDR3 is made up of 11 amino acids. V was clipped by 5 bases and J by 8 bases, with 12 bases between them. The germline CDR1 and CDR2 sequences are GTSNPN and SVGIG (reference sequence). In DNA, the CDR3 is TGTGCCTGGTATATACAGGGCGGCTACACCTTC. Encoded protein: CAWYIQGGYTF. The full variable domain, its missing parts supplied by reference TRBV30 and TRBJ1-2, is SQTIHQWPATLVQPVGSPLSLECTVEGTSNPNLYWYRQAAGRGLQLLFYSVGIGQISSEVPQNLSASRPQDRQFILSSKKLLLSDSGFYLCAWYIQGGYTFGSGTRLTVV.

The chain employs TRBV28 and TRBJ2-3, with 8 nucleotides matching TRBD2. Trimming took 6 bases from V and 2 from J; bases not matched to a gene: 19. CDR3 length: 19 residues. Germline assignment: CDR1 MDHEN and CDR2 SYDVKM. The CDR3 nucleotides read TGTGCCAGCAGCAGGCCGGGACTAGTCTTCTACGACCCCACAGATACGCAGTATTTT. Translated: CASSRPGLVFYDPTDTQYF. Full variable domain (remainder filled in from reference TRBV28 and TRBJ2-3): DVKVTQSSRYLVKRTGEKVFLECVQDMDHENMFWYRQDPGLGLRLIYFSYDVKMKEKGDIPEGYSVSREKKERFSLILESASTNQTSMYLCASSRPGLVFYDPTDTQYFGPGTRLTVL.

The rearrangement uses TRBV5-8 and TRBJ1-5; D is possibly TRBD1 (5 bases). The germline V gene has CDR1 SGHTS and CDR2 YDEGEE. This CDR3 has 15 residues. V dropped 6 bases and J dropped 5 bases, with 18 bases sitting between them. CDR3 coding DNA: TGTGCCAGCACGCCACTTCAGGGCACCGATCAGCCCCAGCATTTT. Its protein is CASTPLQGTDQPQHF.

There are a few counts of this clone. Other DNA sequences in the sample encode the same CDR3. The V call is TRBV18, the J call TRBJ1-5; 10 bases fit TRBD1. Germline assignment: CDR1 KGHSH and CDR2 LQKENI. V trimming: 2 bases; J trimming: 2 bases; junction bases outside the gene matches: 6. The CDR3 has 17 residues. CDR3 sequence: CASSPGDRGGGNQPQHF. Written as DNA, the CDR3 is TGTGCCAGCTCACCAGGGGACAGGGGAGGGGGCAATCAGCCCCAGCATTTT.

The chain combines TRBV24-1 with TRBJ2-1, with 11 bases matching TRBD2. This CDR3 has 16 amino acids. After removal of 4 bases from V and 7 bases from J, the junction contained 8 bases not matched to a gene. The germline CDR1 and CDR2 sequences are KGHDR and SFDVKD. CDR3 DNA sequence: TGTGCCACCAGTGAAAAGGTAGCGGGGGGGCGGAATGAGCAGTTCTTC. Amino acids: CATSEKVAGGRNEQFF.